These 30 T cell receptor beta chains were sequenced from one sample in a study of synovial regulatory T cells in juvenile arthritis. Libraries were prepared by immunoSEQ multiplex PCR; TCRdb keeps only in-frame clonotypes and omits some of them. The table for this sample gives around 10,000 clones. The sample comprised Treg cells from blood. Subset in this sample: remaining (HLA-DR-negative) circulating blood Treg cells. These receptors were collected from a donor younger than 30 with juvenile idiopathic arthritis.

The V gene is TRBV10-3, the J gene TRBJ2-1; the D call from TCRdb, TRBD2, cannot be confirmed without DNA. Germline-derived CDR1 and CDR2 are ENHRY and SYGVKD. This CDR3 has 13 amino acids. Only the protein is on record. CDR3 region: CAIAGTSYNEQFF.

The chain links TRBV4-2 to TRBJ2-2. This CDR3 is built from 17 residues. The DNA is unrecorded. CDR1 is LGHNA, CDR2 YNFKEQ, per germline. This CDR3 is CASSQETRARPTGELFF.

The V gene is TRBV10-2, the J gene TRBJ1-4; with no DNA, the TCRdb D assignment of TRBD1 cannot be verified. Germline V CDR1 and CDR2: WSHSY, SAAADI. The CDR3 is 14 residues long. No DNA sequence is on record. The CDR3: CASSGGRSFEKLFF.

This chain links TRBV19 with TRBJ2-7. The CDR3 runs 13 residues. The protein alone is recorded here. In germline, CDR1 is LNHDA, CDR2 SQIVND (reference sequence). This chain's CDR3 is CATDTMSSYEQYF.

The CDR3 loop is CASSDLRQELVATNEKLFF. The genes are TRBV6-4 and TRBJ1-4; TCRdb selects TRBD1, and the lack of DNA leaves this call unchecked. Germline values: CDR1 MRHNA, CDR2 SNTAGT. There are 19 residues in the CDR3. Only the protein is on record.

The genes are TRBV10-3 and TRBJ2-7; no DNA is available, so the TRBD1 call from TCRdb remains unchecked. The CDR3 consists of 16 residues. DNA is not recorded here. CDR1 ENHRY and CDR2 SYGVKD come from the germline V gene. The chain's CDR3 is CAISVKLRDRGNEQYF.

V usage is TRBV10-2 and J usage is TRBJ1-2; the D call of TRBD1 rests on TCRdb alone, since no DNA is present to check it. Per the germline V gene, CDR1 is WSHSY and CDR2 is SAAADI. The CDR3 contains 13 residues. No coding sequence is recorded. This CDR3 reads CASSEDSSYGYTF.

The CDR3 reads CASRGLLYTDTQYF. The V call is TRBV6-5, the J call TRBJ2-3; TCRdb's D call of TRBD2 is untestable without DNA. From germline, CDR1 is MNHEY and CDR2 SVGAGI. The CDR3 runs to 14 residues. A DNA sequence was not provided.

The J gene is TRBJ1-4, the V gene TRBV2. The CDR3 is made up of 13 amino acids. The record lacks a DNA sequence. Germline loops: CDR1 SNHLY, CDR2 FYNNEI. CDR3 sequence reads: CASSLNPPEKLFF.

This sequence joins TRBV5-1 and TRBJ2-7. Germline V gene sequence: CDR1 SGHRS, CDR2 YFSETQ. The CDR3 consists of 14 residues. No DNA has been recorded. This CDR3 reads CASSYRDVSYEQYF.

The chain employs TRBV14 and TRBJ2-2; TCRdb picks TRBD2, but there is no DNA to check that call. The CDR3 contains 15 residues. The DNA sequence is not available. Germline loops: CDR1 SGHDN, CDR2 FVKESK. This CDR3 is CASSPWTPTGGELFF.

The J gene is TRBJ2-7, the V gene TRBV6-5; TCRdb selects TRBD1, and the lack of DNA leaves this call unchecked. Germline V gene lookup returns CDR1 MNHEY and CDR2 SVGAGI. CDR3 length: 13 amino acids. DNA for this receptor is not on file. The CDR3 reads CASSPTGGSEQYF.

The V call is TRBV18, the J call TRBJ1-4. Germline lookup yields CDR1 KGHSH and CDR2 LQKENI. This CDR3 region has 12 residues. Only the protein sequence is given. CDR3 residues: CASSLSGELLFF.

The V and J genes are TRBV28 and TRBJ2-7; TCRdb lists TRBD2, though no DNA is available to test this call. The germline CDR1 and CDR2 sequences are MDHEN and SYDVKM. The CDR3 runs 17 residues. The DNA sequence is not available. The CDR3 spells CASSFLPVRVEGYEQYF.

The rearrangement links TRBV19 to TRBJ1-6. Germline V gene lookup returns CDR1 LNHDA and CDR2 SQIVND (reference sequence). This CDR3 is 16 amino acids long. The coding DNA is unavailable. CDR3 sequence: CASKGGPSTQNSPLHF.

This chain's CDR3 is CASSRLGSEKLFF. This chain links TRBV6-5 with TRBJ1-4. The CDR3 sequence is 13 residues long. No DNA sequence is on record. Germline V gene lookup returns CDR1 MNHEY and CDR2 SVGAGI.

This sequence joins TRBV4-3 and TRBJ1-1. The CDR3 has 15 amino acids. DNA for this receptor is not on file. The V gene's germline CDR1 is LGHNA and CDR2 YSLEER. CDR3 residues: CASSQDLGVRTEAFF.

The CDR3: CASSEGGAYQPQHF. V usage is TRBV6-1 and J usage is TRBJ1-5. Germline CDR1 reads MNHNS; CDR2 reads SASEGT. There are 14 residues in the CDR3. The record lacks a DNA sequence.

The genes are TRBV6-5 and TRBJ1-4. Germline CDR1 and CDR2: MNHEY and SVGAGI. This CDR3 is 14 amino acids long. Only the protein is available. CDR3: CASSSGGVNEKLFF.

V usage is TRBV5-1 and J usage is TRBJ2-7; TCRdb lists TRBD2, though no DNA is available to test this call. The germline CDR1 and CDR2 sequences are SGHRS and YFSETQ. The CDR3 totals 17 residues. No DNA sequence is on record. This CDR3 is CASSLTFGLAGDYEQYF.

This chain joins TRBV6-1 and TRBJ1-4; TCRdb picks TRBD1, but there is no DNA to check that call. CDR3 size: 16 residues. This entry has no DNA. Germline-derived CDR1 and CDR2 are MNHNS and SASEGT. The CDR3 protein is CASRERPGTGNEKLFF.

V gene TRBV5-4 combines with J gene TRBJ1-1. CDR3 length: 12 amino acids. DNA is not on record. CDR1 is SGHNT, CDR2 YYREEE, per germline (reference sequence). The chain's CDR3 is CASSLDNTEAFF.

V is TRBV5-1 and J is TRBJ1-2; the D call of TRBD1 rests on TCRdb alone, since no DNA is present to check it. Germline CDR1 reads SGHRS; CDR2 reads YFSETQ. The CDR3 consists of 13 residues. The protein alone is recorded here. This chain's CDR3 is CASRTGANYGYTF.

V gene TRBV12-5 combines with J gene TRBJ2-7. The germline CDR1 and CDR2 sequences are LGHNT and FRNRAP. This CDR3 spans 15 amino acids. The coding DNA is unavailable. CDR3 in amino acids: CASGARAGISYEQYF. Complete variable domain (other parts from reference TRBV12-5 and TRBJ2-7): DARVTQTPRHKVTEMGQEVTMRCQPILGHNTVFWYRQTMMQGLELLAYFRNRAPLDDSGMPKDRFSAEMPDATLATLKIQPSEPRDSAVYFCASGARAGISYEQYFGPGTRLTVT.

The V gene is TRBV6-5, the J gene TRBJ2-1; absent DNA, TCRdb's TRBD1 call cannot be checked. Germline CDR1 MNHEY, CDR2 SVGAGI. The CDR3 has 15 amino acids. The nucleotide record is missing. CDR3 in amino acids: CASRSWTGEYNEQFF.

Here the CDR3 reads CASRGRAEAFF. J is TRBJ1-1 and V is TRBV4-3. The germline gives CDR1 LGHNA, CDR2 YSLEER. The CDR3 runs 11 residues. No DNA sequence is on record.

The rearrangement joins TRBV28 to TRBJ1-2; TCRdb outputs TRBD1, but without DNA this stays unchecked. Germline assignment: CDR1 MDHEN and CDR2 SYDVKM. This CDR3 spans 12 amino acids. The record lacks a DNA sequence. The CDR3 protein is CAIAQGNYGYTF.

The V and J genes are TRBV2 and TRBJ1-2. Germline CDR1 is SNHLY and CDR2 is FYNNEI. The CDR3 is made up of 15 amino acids. No DNA accompanies this entry. CDR3 sequence: CASSVDWGRTGGYTF. Full variable domain (rest looked up from reference TRBV2 and TRBJ1-2): EPEVTQTPSHQVTQMGQEVILRCVPISNHLYFYWYRQILGQKVEFLVSFYNNEISEKSEIFDDQFSVERPDGSNFTLKIRSTKLEDSAMYFCASSVDWGRTGGYTFGSGTRLTVV.

The chain uses TRBV6-6 and TRBJ2-7; TCRdb's D call of TRBD2 is untestable without DNA. Germline V gene data show CDR1 as MNHNY and CDR2 as SVGAGI (reference sequence). The CDR3 is made up of 15 amino acids. Only the protein is on record. This CDR3 is CASRGTSRSSYEQYF.

The rearrangement joins TRBV10-2 to TRBJ1-6. CDR1 is WSHSY and CDR2 is SAAADI in the germline V gene. The CDR3 is 15 residues long. A DNA sequence was not provided. The CDR3 protein is CASSESLAGLKPLHF.